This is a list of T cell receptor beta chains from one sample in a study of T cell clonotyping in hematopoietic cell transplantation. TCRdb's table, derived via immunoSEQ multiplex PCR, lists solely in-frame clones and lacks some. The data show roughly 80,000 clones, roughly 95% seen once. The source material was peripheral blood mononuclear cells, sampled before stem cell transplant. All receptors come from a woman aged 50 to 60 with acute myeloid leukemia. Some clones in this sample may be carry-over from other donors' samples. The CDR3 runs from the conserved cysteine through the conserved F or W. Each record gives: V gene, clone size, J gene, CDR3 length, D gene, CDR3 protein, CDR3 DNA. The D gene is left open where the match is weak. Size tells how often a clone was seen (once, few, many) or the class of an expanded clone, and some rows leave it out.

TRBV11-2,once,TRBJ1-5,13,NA,CASSLDRDQPQHF,TGTGCCAGCAGCTTAGACAGGGATCAGCCCCAGCATTTT
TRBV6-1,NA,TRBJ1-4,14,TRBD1,CASSRRGLNEKLFF,TGTGCCAGCAGCCGAAGGGGGCTTAATGAAAAACTGTTTTTT
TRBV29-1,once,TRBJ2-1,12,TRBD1,CSVGTGFNEQFF,TGCAGCGTTGGGACAGGGTTCAATGAGCAGTTCTTC
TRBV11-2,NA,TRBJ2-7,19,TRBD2,CASSLDFTGSGSITYEQYF,TGTGCCAGCAGCTTAGATTTTACGGGCAGCGGGAGTATTACCTACGAGCAGTACTTC
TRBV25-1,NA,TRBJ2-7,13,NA,CASRSPGHHEQYF,TGTGCCAGCAGATCACCGGGACACCACGAGCAGTACTTC
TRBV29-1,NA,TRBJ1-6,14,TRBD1,CSGDGQGGPGPLHF,TGCAGCGGGGATGGACAGGGAGGCCCAGGACCCCTCCACTTT
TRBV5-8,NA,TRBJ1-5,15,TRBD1,CASSRGGRGYQPQHF,TGTGCCAGCAGTCGGGGGGGCAGGGGGTATCAGCCCCAGCATTTT
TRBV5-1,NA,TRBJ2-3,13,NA,CASSMEVADTQYF,TGCGCCAGCAGCATGGAGGTGGCAGATACGCAGTATTTT
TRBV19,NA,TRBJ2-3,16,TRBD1,CASMHLRTGGADTQYF,TGTGCCAGTATGCACCTTCGGACAGGGGGCGCAGATACGCAGTATTTT
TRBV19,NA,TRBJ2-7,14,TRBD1,CASSSRDRDYEQYF,TGTGCCAGTAGTTCACGGGACAGGGACTACGAGCAGTACTTC
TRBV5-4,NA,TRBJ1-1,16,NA,CASSQSSPVLNTEAFF,TGTGCCAGCAGCCAGAGCTCACCGGTGCTGAACACTGAAGCTTTCTTT
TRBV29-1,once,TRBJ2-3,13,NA,CSVEGGRTDTQYF,TGCAGCGTTGAGGGAGGCCGCACAGATACGCAGTATTTT
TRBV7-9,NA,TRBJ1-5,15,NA,CASSALGGQDQPQHF,TGTGCCAGCAGCGCCCTGGGGGGGCAGGATCAGCCCCAGCATTTT
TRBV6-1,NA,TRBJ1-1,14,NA,CASSALDVGTEAFF,TGTGCCAGCAGTGCTTTGGACGTGGGCACTGAAGCTTTCTTT
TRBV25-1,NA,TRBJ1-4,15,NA,CASSDPVPTNEKLFF,TGTGCCAGCAGTGACCCTGTTCCAACTAATGAAAAACTGTTTTTT
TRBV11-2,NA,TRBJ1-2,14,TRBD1,CASSSTGRGYGYTF,TGTGCCAGCAGCTCGACAGGGCGCGGCTATGGCTACACCTTC
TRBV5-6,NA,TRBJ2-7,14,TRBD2,CASSLEASGYEQYF,TGTGCCAGCAGCTTGGAGGCTAGCGGCTACGAGCAGTACTTC
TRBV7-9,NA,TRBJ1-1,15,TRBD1,CASRPQGTGGGIAFF,TGTGCCAGCAGGCCTCAAGGGACAGGGGGCGGGATAGCTTTCTTT
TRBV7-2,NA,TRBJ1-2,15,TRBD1,CASSLAWTGTYGYTF,TGTGCCAGCAGCTTAGCTTGGACAGGGACCTATGGCTACACCTTC
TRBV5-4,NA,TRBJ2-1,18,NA,CASSLLDIGTRSYNEQFF,TGTGCCAGCAGCCTCCTTGATATCGGGACCCGCTCCTACAATGAGCAGTTCTTC
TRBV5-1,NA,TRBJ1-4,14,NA,CASSLALTNEKLFF,TGCGCCAGCAGCTTGGCCCTTACTAATGAAAAACTGTTTTTT
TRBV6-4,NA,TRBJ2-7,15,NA,CASSDSGGGNYEQYF,TGTGCCAGCAGTGACTCAGGGGGAGGGAACTACGAGCAGTACTTC